These 16 T cell receptor beta chains were sequenced from one sample in a study of blood T cell repertoires in COVID-19. TCRdb keeps only in-frame clones here, not all; method: immunoSEQ multiplex PCR. Of some 140,000 clones listed, about 80% are singletons. The material sequenced was peripheral blood. All receptors come from an older woman with acute or convalescent COVID-19.

The rearrangement links TRBV6-1 to TRBJ1-6; no clear D. The V end lost 3 bases, the J end lost 9 bases, and 9 bases lay between the germline ends. This CDR3 region has 13 residues. Germline values: CDR1 MNHNS, CDR2 SASEGT. For the CDR3, the DNA is TGTGCCAGCAGTGACAGGCATGGTTCACCCCTCCACTTT. Translation gives CASSDRHGSPLHF.

This clone occurred once. CDR3 amino acids: CASSYRTSGGRGTQYF. The CDR3, as DNA: TGTGCCAGCAGCTACAGGACTAGCGGGGGTCGAGGGACCCAGTACTTC. The chain links TRBV7-2 to TRBJ2-5, with 13 bases identical to TRBD2. Germline V gene sequence: CDR1 SGHTA, CDR2 FQGNSA. The V and J ends lost 4 bases and 7 bases, in that order; junction bases with no gene match: 9. This CDR3 spans 16 amino acids.

The V call is TRBV7-9, the J call TRBJ1-2; possible D gene TRBD1, 6 bases. Germline lookup yields CDR1 SEHNR and CDR2 FQNEAQ (reference sequence). V was pared by 5 bases and J by 2 bases, with 12 bases between. The CDR3 spans 14 residues. DNA for the CDR3: TGTGCCAGCAGCCCCTCCCAGGGGAACTATGGCTACACCTTC. Translation gives CASSPSQGNYGYTF. Full variable domain (outside the CDR3, taken from reference TRBV7-9 and TRBJ1-2): DTGVSQNPRHKITKRGQNVTFRCDPISEHNRLYWYRQTLGQGPEFLTYFQNEAQLEKSRLLSDRFSAERPKGSFSTLEIQRTEQGDSAMYLCASSPSQGNYGYTFGSGTRLTVV.

The rearrangement links TRBV2 to TRBJ1-4, with TRBD1 identical over 10 bases. Trimming took 6 bases from V and 7 from J; bases not matched to a gene: 5. Germline CDR1 is SNHLY and CDR2 is FYNNEI. The CDR3 is 14 amino acids. CDR3 sequence: CASSIGTGVEKLFF. As DNA, the CDR3 is TGTGCCAGCAGCATCGGGACAGGGGTTGAAAAACTGTTTTTT.

In this sample, this clone turned up once. The J gene is TRBJ1-2, the V gene TRBV7-9; the D is unclear. Between the trimmed V and J ends, which lost 5 bases and 8 bases, there was a span of 21 bases. Germline CDR1 and CDR2: SEHNR and FQNEAQ (reference sequence). CDR3 length equals 15 residues. CDR3 nucleotide sequence: TGTGCCAGCAGCGTAAGAGCACAGTACGTGGTCGGCTACACCTTC. It is translated as CASSVRAQYVVGYTF.

This rearrangement joins TRBV7-2 to TRBJ1-1; 8 bases line up with TRBD1. From germline, CDR1 is SGHTA and CDR2 FQGNSA. V gave up 1 base and J gave up 0 bases; unmatched junction bases: 7. The CDR3 totals 17 residues. CDR3 in amino acids: CASSLETGGILNTEAFF. CDR3 in DNA: TGTGCCAGCAGCTTAGAAACAGGGGGAATATTGAACACTGAAGCTTTCTTT.

The V gene is TRBV19, the J gene TRBJ1-5, with D tentatively TRBD1 (6 bases). Per germline, CDR1 LNHDA and CDR2 SQIVND (reference sequence). The CDR3 has 15 amino acids. Trimming took off 3 bases at V and 4 bases at J, with 13 bases between the two ends. The CDR3 sequence is CASSIGDTLNQPQHF. DNA of the CDR3: TGTGCCAGTAGTATTGGGGACACTTTGAATCAGCCCCAGCATTTT. The entire variable domain, with the rest obtained from reference TRBV19 and TRBJ1-5, is as follows: DGGITQSPKYLFRKEGQNVTLSCEQNLNHDAMYWYRQDPGQGLRLIYYSQIVNDFQKGDIAEGYSVSREKKESFPLTVTSAQKNPTAFYLCASSIGDTLNQPQHFGDGTRLSIL.

The rearrangement joins TRBV4-1 to TRBJ2-1; 10 nucleotides agree with TRBD2. Germline assignment: CDR1 MGHRA and CDR2 YSYEKL. This CDR3 spans 18 amino acids. V lost 0 bases, J lost 2 bases, and 7 bases stayed unmatched. In nucleotides, the CDR3 is TGCGCCAGCAGCCAAGAGCTTCGGCTAGCGGGGGCCTACAATGAGCAGTTCTTC. It is translated as CASSQELRLAGAYNEQFF.

The chain uses TRBV2 and TRBJ1-2; 9 bases match TRBD1. The CDR3 extends over 13 amino acids. Germline lookup yields CDR1 SNHLY and CDR2 FYNNEI. V gave up 6 bases and J gave up 4 bases; unmatched junction bases: 3. CDR3 DNA: TGTGCCAGCAGGGGACAGGGTTCCTATGGCTACACCTTC. Translating it yields CASRGQGSYGYTF. Looking up the rest from reference TRBV2 and TRBJ1-2 gives the full variable domain: EPEVTQTPSHQVTQMGQEVILRCVPISNHLYFYWYRQILGQKVEFLVSFYNNEISEKSEIFDDQFSVERPDGSNFTLKIRSTKLEDSAMYFCASRGQGSYGYTFGSGTRLTVV.

The CDR3 DNA is TGTGCCAGCAGCCCTGGGACAGGGACACCCCTCCACTTT. As protein: CASSPGTGTPLHF. V and J are TRBV11-2 and TRBJ1-6; 9 bases are a match to TRBD1. Trimming cost V 5 bases and J 11 bases; bases outside gene matches: 4. Germline assignment: CDR1 SGHAT and CDR2 FQNNGV. CDR3 size: 13 residues.

This rearrangement joins TRBV29-1 to TRBJ1-1; D not resolved. This CDR3 is 15 amino acids long. The V end was cut by 4 bases, the J end by 5 bases, with 20 bases between. The germline V gene encodes CDR1 SQVTM and CDR2 ANQGSEA. CDR3 sequence reads: CSVVVHQVPGTEAFF. CDR3 coding DNA: TGCAGCGTTGTAGTCCACCAGGTACCGGGGACTGAAGCTTTCTTT.

The chain joins TRBV6-5 to TRBJ1-1; D is ambiguous. V shed 0 bases and J shed 0 bases, with 11 bases lying between them. There are 16 residues in the CDR3. Germline V gene lookup returns CDR1 MNHEY and CDR2 SVGAGI. The CDR3 region has the DNA TGTGCCAGCAGTTACTCGAGTCCGGGGATGAACACTGAAGCTTTCTTT. Amino acids: CASSYSSPGMNTEAFF.

The V call is TRBV10-2, the J call TRBJ2-3, with 8 bases aligning to TRBD2. The germline CDR1 and CDR2 sequences are WSHSY and SAAADI. Trimming cost V 5 bases and J 5 bases; bases outside gene matches: 9. The CDR3 consists of 15 residues. CDR3 DNA sequence: TGCGCCAGCAGTAACGGGGGGGCCGTTGGAGATACGCAGTATTTT. It is translated as CASSNGGAVGDTQYF.

The genes are TRBV6-4 and TRBJ2-3; 10 positions agree with TRBD2. J lost 3 bases, V lost 4 bases, and 10 bases had no gene match. CDR1 MRHNA and CDR2 SNTAGT come from the germline V gene. The CDR3 is 17 residues long. The CDR3 here is CASSAHPLAGLTDTQYF. CDR3 coding DNA: TGTGCCAGCAGTGCCCACCCACTAGCGGGGTTAACAGATACGCAGTATTTT.

The chain employs TRBV6-5 and TRBJ1-2; weak D call: TRBD1 (5 bases). This CDR3 has 14 residues. Germline V lookup: CDR1 MNHEY, CDR2 SVGAGI. Trimming removed 5 bases at V and 3 bases at J, with 13 bases between. CDR3 residues: CASSPWGPYYGYTF. CDR3 sequence (DNA): TGTGCCAGCAGTCCCTGGGGCCCCTACTATGGCTACACCTTC.

The chain has TRBV30 and TRBJ1-1, with D maybe TRBD1 (5 bases). The CDR3 runs to 13 residues. Trimming removed 2 bases at V and 5 bases at J, with 12 bases between. Germline CDR1 is GTSNPN and CDR2 is SVGIG (reference sequence). The CDR3 loop reads CAWSRQGATEAFF. The CDR3, as DNA: TGTGCCTGGAGTCGCCAAGGGGCTACTGAAGCTTTCTTT.